A selection of T cell receptor beta chains follows, all from one sample in a study of shared clonotypes between healthy human individuals. Measured with immunoSEQ multiplex PCR; TCRdb has only the in-frame clones, and not every one. The sample yields about 2.4 million clones, approximately 93% seen once. Material for sequencing was naive CD4+ T cells from PBMCs. The source of these receptors is a man aged 18 to 29 in good health. Some clones in this sample may be carry-over from other donors' samples. Each CDR3 is given with its conserved first and last residue. Size tells how often a clone was seen (once, few, many) or the class of an expanded clone, and some rows leave it out.

TRBV7-3	TRBJ2-2	few	CASSLVEGELFF
TRBV9	TRBJ1-4	few	CASQPREGEKLFF
TRBV5-4	TRBJ2-1	NA	CASSWPGTSGSSYNEQFF
TRBV19	TRBJ1-1	NA	CASSIEGQRNTEAFF
TRBV7-9	TRBJ2-3	NA	CASSLRPGTSGYTDTQYF
TRBV11-3	TRBJ2-1	NA	CASSFIQGDNEQFF
TRBV15	TRBJ2-7	NA	CATSSGPGGGSYEQYF
TRBV6-1	TRBJ1-5	NA	CASSEGLTGAYNQPQHF
TRBV15	TRBJ2-2	NA	CATSRYQSGAGELFF
TRBV14	TRBJ2-3	NA	CASSQPTLAGGPVDTQYF
TRBV10-3	TRBJ1-5	NA	CAISRDFGGGQPQHF
TRBV4-3	TRBJ2-3	NA	CASSQVSGADTQYF
TRBV27	TRBJ1-5	NA	CASSSPGQGHQPQHF
TRBV5-4	TRBJ1-2	NA	CASSSDRLGYTF
TRBV9	TRBJ2-7	once	CASSSLSSGATYEQYF
TRBV5-4	TRBJ2-6	NA	CASSSDPAGANVLTF
TRBV28	TRBJ1-1	NA	CASSVTGRVGTEAFF
TRBV5-4	TRBJ2-3	NA	CASSLTGNTDTQYF
TRBV5-4	TRBJ1-3	NA	CASSLEGQVSSGNTIYF
TRBV4-1	TRBJ2-5	NA	CASSQALLETQYF
TRBV5-1	TRBJ2-3	NA	CASSLESATDTQYF
TRBV27	TRBJ2-2	NA	CASRRTSGSGELFF